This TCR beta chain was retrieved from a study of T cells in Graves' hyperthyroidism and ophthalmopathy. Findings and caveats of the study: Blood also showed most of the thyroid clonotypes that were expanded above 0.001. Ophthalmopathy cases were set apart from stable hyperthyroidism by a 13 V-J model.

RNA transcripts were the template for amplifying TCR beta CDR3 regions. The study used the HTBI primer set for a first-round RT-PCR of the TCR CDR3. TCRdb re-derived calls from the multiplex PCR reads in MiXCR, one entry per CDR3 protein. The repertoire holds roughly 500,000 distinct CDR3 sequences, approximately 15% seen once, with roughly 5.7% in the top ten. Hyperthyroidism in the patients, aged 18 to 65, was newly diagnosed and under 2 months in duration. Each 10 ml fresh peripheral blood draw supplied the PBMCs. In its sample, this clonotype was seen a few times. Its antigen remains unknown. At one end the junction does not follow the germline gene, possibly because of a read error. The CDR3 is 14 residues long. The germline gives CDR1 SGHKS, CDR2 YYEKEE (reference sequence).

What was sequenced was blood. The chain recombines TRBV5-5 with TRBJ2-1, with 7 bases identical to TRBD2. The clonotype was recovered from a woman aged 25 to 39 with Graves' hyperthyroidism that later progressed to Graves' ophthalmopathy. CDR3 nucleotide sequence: TGTGCCAACAGCTTGACTAGCCGCTACAATGAGCAGTTCTTC. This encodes CANSLTSRYNEQFF. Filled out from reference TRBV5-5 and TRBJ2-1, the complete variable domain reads DAGVTQSPTHLIKTRGQQVTLRCSPISGHKSVSWYQQVLGQGPQFIFQYYEKEERGRGNFPDRFSARQFPNYSSELNVNALLLGDSALYLCANSLTSRYNEQFFGPGTRLTVL.